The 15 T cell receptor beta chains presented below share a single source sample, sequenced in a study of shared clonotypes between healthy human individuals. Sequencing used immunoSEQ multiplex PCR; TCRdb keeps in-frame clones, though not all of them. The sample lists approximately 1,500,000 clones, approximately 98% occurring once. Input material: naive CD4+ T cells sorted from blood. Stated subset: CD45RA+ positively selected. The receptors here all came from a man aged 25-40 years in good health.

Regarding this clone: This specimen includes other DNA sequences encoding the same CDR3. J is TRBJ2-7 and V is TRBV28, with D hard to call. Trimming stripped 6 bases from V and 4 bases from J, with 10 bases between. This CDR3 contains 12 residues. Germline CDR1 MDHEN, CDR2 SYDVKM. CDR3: CASRSSRYEQYF. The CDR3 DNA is TGTGCCAGCAGATCCTCTCGATACGAGCAGTACTTC.

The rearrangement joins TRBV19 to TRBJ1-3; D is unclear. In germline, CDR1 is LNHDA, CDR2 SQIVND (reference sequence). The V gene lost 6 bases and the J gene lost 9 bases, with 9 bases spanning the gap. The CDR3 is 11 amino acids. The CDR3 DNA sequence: TGTGCCAGTAGGGATCCTGGCACCATATATTTT. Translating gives CASRDPGTIYF.

CDR3 loop: CATPSVAGGPDEQFF. In DNA form, the CDR3 reads TGTGCTACCCCCTCCGTCGCGGGAGGGCCAGATGAGCAGTTCTTC. The V gene is TRBV21-1, the J gene TRBJ2-1; the table gives TRBD2 as D, unverified against the DNA. TRBV21-1 is designated a pseudogene. The CDR3 sequence is 15 residues long.

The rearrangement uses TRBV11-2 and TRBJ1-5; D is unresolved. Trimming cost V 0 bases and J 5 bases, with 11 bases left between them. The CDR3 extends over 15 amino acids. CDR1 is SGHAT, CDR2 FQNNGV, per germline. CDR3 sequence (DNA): TGTGCCAGCAGCTTAGATTCTGGGCGGGATCAGCCCCAGCATTTT. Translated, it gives CASSLDSGRDQPQHF.

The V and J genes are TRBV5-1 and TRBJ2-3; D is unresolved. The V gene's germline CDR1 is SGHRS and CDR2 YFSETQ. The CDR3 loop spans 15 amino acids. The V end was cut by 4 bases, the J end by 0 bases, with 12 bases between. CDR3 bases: TGCGCCAGCAGCCTTCCGCAGGCTAGCACAGATACGCAGTATTTT. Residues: CASSLPQASTDTQYF.

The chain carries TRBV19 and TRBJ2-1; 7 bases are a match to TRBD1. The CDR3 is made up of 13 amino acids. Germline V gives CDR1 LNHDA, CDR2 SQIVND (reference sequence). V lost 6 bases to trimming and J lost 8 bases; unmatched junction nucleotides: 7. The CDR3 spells CASSGRGFDEQFF. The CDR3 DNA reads TGTGCCAGTAGCGGCAGGGGGTTTGATGAGCAGTTCTTC.

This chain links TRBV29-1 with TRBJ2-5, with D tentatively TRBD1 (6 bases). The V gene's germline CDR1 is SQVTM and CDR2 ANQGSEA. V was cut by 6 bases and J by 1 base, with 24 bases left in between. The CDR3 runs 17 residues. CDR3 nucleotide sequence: TGCAGCGTCGAACCGGACAGAATCATCCGGGGCCAAGAGACCCAGTACTTC. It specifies CSVEPDRIIRGQETQYF.

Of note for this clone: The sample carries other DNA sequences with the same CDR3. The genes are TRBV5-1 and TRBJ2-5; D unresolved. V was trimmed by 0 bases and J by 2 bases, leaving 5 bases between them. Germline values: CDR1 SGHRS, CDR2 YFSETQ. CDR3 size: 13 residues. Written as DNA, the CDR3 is TGCGCCAGCAGCTTGGAGATTCAAGAGACCCAGTACTTC. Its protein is CASSLEIQETQYF. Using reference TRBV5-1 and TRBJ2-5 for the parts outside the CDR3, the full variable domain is KAGVTQTPRYLIKTRGQQVTLSCSPISGHRSVSWYQQTPGQGLQFLFEYFSETQRNKGNFPGRFSGRQFSNSRSEMNVSTLELGDSALYLCASSLEIQETQYFGPGTRLLVL.

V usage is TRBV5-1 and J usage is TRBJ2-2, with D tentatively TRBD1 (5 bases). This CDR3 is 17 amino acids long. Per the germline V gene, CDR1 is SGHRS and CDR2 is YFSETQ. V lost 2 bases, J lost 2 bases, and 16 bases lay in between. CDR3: CASSLVAIDRNTGELFF. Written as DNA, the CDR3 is TGCGCCAGCAGCTTAGTCGCGATTGACAGAAACACCGGGGAGCTGTTTTTT. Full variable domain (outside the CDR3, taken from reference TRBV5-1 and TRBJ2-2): KAGVTQTPRYLIKTRGQQVTLSCSPISGHRSVSWYQQTPGQGLQFLFEYFSETQRNKGNFPGRFSGRQFSNSRSEMNVSTLELGDSALYLCASSLVAIDRNTGELFFGEGSRLTVL.

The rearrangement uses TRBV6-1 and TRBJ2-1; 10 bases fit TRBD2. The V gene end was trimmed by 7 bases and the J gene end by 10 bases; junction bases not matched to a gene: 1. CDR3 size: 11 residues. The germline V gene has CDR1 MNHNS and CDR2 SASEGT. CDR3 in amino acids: CASTLAGEQFF. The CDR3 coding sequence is TGTGCCAGCACACTAGCGGGAGAGCAGTTCTTC.

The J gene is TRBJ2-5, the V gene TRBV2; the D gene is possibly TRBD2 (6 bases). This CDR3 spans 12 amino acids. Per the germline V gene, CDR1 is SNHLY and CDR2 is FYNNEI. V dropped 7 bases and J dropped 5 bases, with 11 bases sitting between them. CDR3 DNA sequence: TGTGCCAGCATGCGGGGTGGGGAGACCCAGTACTTC. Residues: CASMRGGETQYF.

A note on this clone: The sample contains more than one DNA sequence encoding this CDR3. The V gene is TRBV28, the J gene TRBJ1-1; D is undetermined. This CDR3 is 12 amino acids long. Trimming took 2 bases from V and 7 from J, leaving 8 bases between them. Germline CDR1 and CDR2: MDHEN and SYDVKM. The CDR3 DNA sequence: TGTGCCAGCAGTTTACGTGGGGTTGAAGCTTTCTTT. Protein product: CASSLRGVEAFF. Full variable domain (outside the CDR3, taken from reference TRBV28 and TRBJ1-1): DVKVTQSSRYLVKRTGEKVFLECVQDMDHENMFWYRQDPGLGLRLIYFSYDVKMKEKGDIPEGYSVSREKKERFSLILESASTNQTSMYLCASSLRGVEAFFGQGTRLTVV.

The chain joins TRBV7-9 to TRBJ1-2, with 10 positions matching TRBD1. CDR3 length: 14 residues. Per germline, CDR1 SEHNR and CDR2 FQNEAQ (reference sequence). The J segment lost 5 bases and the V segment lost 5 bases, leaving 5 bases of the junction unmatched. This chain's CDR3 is CASSQRTGGYGYTF. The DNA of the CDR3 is TGTGCCAGCAGCCAACGGACAGGGGGATATGGCTACACCTTC.

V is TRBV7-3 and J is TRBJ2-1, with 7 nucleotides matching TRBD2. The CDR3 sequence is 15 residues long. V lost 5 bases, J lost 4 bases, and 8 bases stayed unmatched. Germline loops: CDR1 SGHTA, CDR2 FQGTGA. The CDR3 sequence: CASSPDGRRYNEQFF. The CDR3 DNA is TGTGCCAGCAGCCCTGACGGGAGGCGATACAATGAGCAGTTCTTC. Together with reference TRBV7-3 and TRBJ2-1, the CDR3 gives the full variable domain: GAGVSQTPSNKVTEKGKYVELRCDPISGHTALYWYRQSLGQGPEFLIYFQGTGAADDSGLPNDRFFAVRPEGSVSTLKIQRTERGDSAVYLCASSPDGRRYNEQFFGPGTRLTVL.

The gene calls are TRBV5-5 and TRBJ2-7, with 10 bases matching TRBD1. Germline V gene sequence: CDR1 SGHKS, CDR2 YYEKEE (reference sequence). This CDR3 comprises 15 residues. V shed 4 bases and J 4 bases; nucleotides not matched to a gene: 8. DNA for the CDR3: TGTGCCAGCAGCCGACCGGGACAGGGGAAGTACGAGCAGTACTTC. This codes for CASSRPGQGKYEQYF.